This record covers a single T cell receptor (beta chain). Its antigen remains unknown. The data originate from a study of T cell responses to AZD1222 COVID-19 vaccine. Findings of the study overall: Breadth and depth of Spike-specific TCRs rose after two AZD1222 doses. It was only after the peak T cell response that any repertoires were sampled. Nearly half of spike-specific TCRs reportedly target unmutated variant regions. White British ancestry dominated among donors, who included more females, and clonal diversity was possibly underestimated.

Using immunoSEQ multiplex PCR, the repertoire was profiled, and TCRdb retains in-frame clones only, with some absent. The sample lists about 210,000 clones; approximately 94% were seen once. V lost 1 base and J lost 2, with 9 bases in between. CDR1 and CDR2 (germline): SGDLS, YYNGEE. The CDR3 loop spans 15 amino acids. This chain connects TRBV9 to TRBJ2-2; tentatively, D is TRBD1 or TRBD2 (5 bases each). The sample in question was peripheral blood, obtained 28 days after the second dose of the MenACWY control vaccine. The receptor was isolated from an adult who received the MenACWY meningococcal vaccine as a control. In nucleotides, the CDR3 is TGTGCCAGCAGCGTATCGAGGGGCAACACCGGGGAGCTGTTTTTT. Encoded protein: CASSVSRGNTGELFF. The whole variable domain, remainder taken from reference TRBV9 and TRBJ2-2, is DSGVTQTPKHLITATGQRVTLRCSPRSGDLSVYWYQQSLDQGLQFLIQYYNGEERAKGNILERFSAQQFPDLHSELNLSSLELGDSALYFCASSVSRGNTGELFFGEGSRLTVL.